These 17 T cell receptor beta chains were sequenced from one sample in a study of early T cells in non-severe SARS-CoV-2 infection. Each CDR3 protein is one row after TCRdb ran MiXCR on the 5' RACE reads. The table includes fewer than 80,000 distinct CDR3 sequences, about 12% detected once. This specimen was whole blood, taken at baseline. Source of these receptors: an adult who was a healthcare worker with PCR-confirmed SARS-CoV-2 infection or an uninfected control (not recorded which). The donor label of this sample is uncertain.

The gene calls are TRBV13 and TRBJ1-3, with D unresolved. V shed 1 base and J shed 2 bases, with 3 bases lying between them. This CDR3 is 13 amino acids long. Germline loops: CDR1 PRHDT, CDR2 FYEKMQ (reference sequence). The CDR3 DNA reads TGTGCCAGCAGCTTAGCAACTGGAAACACCATATATTTT. Encoded protein: CASSLATGNTIYF.

The chain carries TRBV28 and TRBJ1-5; maybe TRBD1 (5 bases). V was clipped by 6 bases and J by 0 bases, with 12 bases between them. CDR1 and CDR2 (germline): MDHEN, SYDVKM. The CDR3 sequence is 15 residues long. DNA for the CDR3: TGTGCCAGCAGCCCCGGGACGGCTAGCAATCAGCCCCAGCATTTT. It translates to CASSPGTASNQPQHF.

This clonotype was observed a handful of times. This chain links TRBV5-1 with TRBJ2-3; the D gene is possibly TRBD2 (6 bases). V shed 4 bases and J shed 0 bases, with 12 bases lying between them. The CDR3 runs to 15 residues. Germline V CDR1 and CDR2: SGHRS, YFSETQ. CDR3 bases: TGCGCCAGCAGCATCGGGACTCCTAGCACAGATACGCAGTATTTT. Amino acids: CASSIGTPSTDTQYF. The full variable domain, completed using reference TRBV5-1 and TRBJ2-3, is KAGVTQTPRYLIKTRGQQVTLSCSPISGHRSVSWYQQTPGQGLQFLFEYFSETQRNKGNFPGRFSGRQFSNSRSEMNVSTLELGDSALYLCASSIGTPSTDTQYFGPGTRLTVL.

The V and J genes are TRBV27 and TRBJ2-7; D might be TRBD1 (7 bases). Germline CDR1 MNHEY, CDR2 SMNVEV (reference sequence). CDR3 length: 15 amino acids. Trimming stripped 6 bases from V and 4 bases from J, with 19 bases between. CDR3 region: CASRPGGTASYEQYV. The CDR3 DNA follows: TGTGCCAGCAGACCAGGGGGGACAGCTAGTTACGAGCAGTACGTC.

This clonotype was counted between two and nine times. This rearrangement joins TRBV5-1 to TRBJ2-1, with no clear D. CDR1 and CDR2 (germline): SGHRS, YFSETQ. The ends were cut back, 0 bases at V and 3 bases at J, with 7 bases in the middle. The CDR3 is made up of 14 amino acids. The CDR3 nucleotides are TGCGCCAGCAGCTTGGAGGCCCGCTACAATGAGCAGTTCTTC. Its protein product is CASSLEARYNEQFF.

This clonotype was seen a handful of times. The chain couples TRBV3-1 to TRBJ2-7; D perhaps matches TRBD2 (6 bases). Trimming took off 4 bases at V and 0 bases at J, with 10 bases between the two ends. CDR1 and CDR2 from the germline V gene are LGHDT and YNNKEL (reference sequence). The CDR3 consists of 14 residues. CDR3 sequence reads: CASSRTSSSYEQYF. CDR3 nucleotides: TGTGCCAGCAGCCGAACTAGCAGCTCCTACGAGCAGTACTTC.

This clonotype came up once. The chain recombines TRBV24-1 with TRBJ2-7; weak D call: TRBD2 (5 bases). The germline CDR1 and CDR2 sequences are KGHDR and SFDVKD. Trimming took 0 bases from V and 5 from J, leaving 16 bases between them. The CDR3 is 16 residues long. Written as DNA, the CDR3 is TGTGCCACCAGTGATTTGGCGCCCGGTTTCGGGAACGAGCAGTACGTC. Translating it yields CATSDLAPGFGNEQYV.

This clonotype was picked up many times. The chain has TRBV2 and TRBJ2-3; D gene ambiguous. Germline V gene lookup returns CDR1 SNHLY and CDR2 FYNNEI. CDR3 length equals 11 residues. V was pared by 4 bases and J by 3 bases, with 2 bases between. The CDR3 region is CASSVTDTQYF. Written as DNA, the CDR3 is TGTGCCAGCAGTGTAACAGATACGCAGTATTTT. Full variable domain (outside the CDR3, taken from reference TRBV2 and TRBJ2-3): EPEVTQTPSHQVTQMGQEVILRCVPISNHLYFYWYRQILGQKVEFLVSFYNNEISEKSEIFDDQFSVERPDGSNFTLKIRSTKLEDSAMYFCASSVTDTQYFGPGTRLTVL.

At least ten counts were recorded for this clonotype. The chain couples TRBV18 to TRBJ2-7, with a possible D match to TRBD2 (5 bases). This CDR3 has 14 residues. Germline V gene sequence: CDR1 KGHSH, CDR2 LQKENI. The ends were cut back, 4 bases at V and 3 bases at J, with 13 bases in the middle. The CDR3 nucleotides read TGTGCCAGCTCACTTCGAGGCGGAGGCTACGAGCAGTACGTC. Translated: CASSLRGGGYEQYV.

Remarks on this clonotype: One base away lies a much larger clone, so this may be a sequencing read error. The gene calls are TRBV3-1 and TRBJ1-2; D is undetermined. CDR3 length: 14 residues. From germline, CDR1 is LGHDT and CDR2 YNNKEL (reference sequence). The CDR3 DNA is TGTGCCAGCAGCCACGCCCTGGACCTCTATGACTACACCTTC. Protein: CASSHALDLYDYTF.

The gene calls are TRBV3-1 and TRBJ1-2; D call uncertain. CDR1 and CDR2 (germline): LGHDT, YNNKEL (reference sequence). With 4 bases removed from V and 0 bases from J, the gap between germline ends came to 12 bases. CDR3 size: 15 residues. The CDR3 nucleotides are TGTGCCAGCAGCCCCAGTAAAGGAACTAACTATGGCTACACCTTC. Its protein is CASSPSKGTNYGYTF.

This chain uses TRBV6-1 with TRBJ1-4; D is undetermined. The CDR3 extends over 15 amino acids. V lost 7 bases, J lost 1 base, and 13 bases lay in between. Germline CDR1 is MNHNS and CDR2 is SASEGT. The CDR3 sequence: CASKAARVTNEKLFF. In DNA form, the CDR3 reads TGTGCCAGCAAGGCTGCAAGGGTAACTAATGAAAAACTGTTTTTT.

The genes are TRBV18 and TRBJ2-4; D possibly uses TRBD1 or TRBD2 (5 bases each). The CDR3 totals 17 residues. CDR1 and CDR2 (germline): KGHSH, LQKENI. The ends were cut back, 1 base at V and 1 base at J, with 14 bases in the middle. The CDR3 is CASSPLFLRDAKNIQYF. The CDR3 coding sequence is TGTGCCAGCTCACCACTTTTTTTGAGGGACGCCAAAAACATTCAGTACTTC.

This clonotype appeared a few times. The chain employs TRBV2 and TRBJ2-1, with TRBD2 matching 7 bases. V lost 5 bases and J lost 3; bases outside the gene matches: 7. Germline CDR1 is SNHLY and CDR2 is FYNNEI. The CDR3 consists of 15 residues. CDR3 sequence: CASSTLLANYNEQFF. The CDR3 DNA is TGTGCCAGCAGTACACTACTAGCGAACTACAATGAGCAGTTCTTC.

This clonotype showed up just a few times. This chain uses TRBV27 with TRBJ1-1; 11 bases line up with TRBD1. Trimming took 0 bases from V and 1 from J; bases not matched to a gene: 7. Germline V gives CDR1 MNHEY, CDR2 SMNVEV (reference sequence). CDR3 length: 18 residues. CDR3 protein: CASSLSGTGGLKNTEAFF. CDR3 in DNA: TGTGCCAGCAGTTTATCAGGGACAGGGGGTCTTAAGAACACTGAAGCTTTCTTT.

In its sample, this clonotype was seen a few times. The V call is TRBV12-3 or TRBV12-4, the J call TRBJ1-2; 7 nucleotides agree with TRBD1. This CDR3 comprises 12 residues. V gave up 5 bases and J gave up 4 bases; unmatched junction bases: 1. As DNA, the CDR3 is TGTGCCAGCAGTAGACAGGGCTATGGCTACACCTTC. It is translated as CASSRQGYGYTF.

CDR3 region: CASSSQVNQPQHF. The CDR3 region has the DNA TGTGCCAGCAGCTCCCAGGTCAATCAGCCCCAGCATTTT. This rearrangement joins TRBV12-3 or TRBV12-4 to TRBJ1-5; D not certain. Trimming cost V 6 bases and J 3 bases, with 9 bases left between them. There are 13 residues in the CDR3.